A single sample is the source of the 14 T cell receptor gamma chains below, sequenced in a study of Vδ1+ human thymocytes. Whole-study findings and limits: In the thymus, TRG and TRD repertoires looked highly polyclonal with Gaussian CDR3 lengths.

The antigens for these receptors are not known. RNA was extracted from the cells and then reverse transcribed. Multiplex PCR used pooled V-gene forward primers and a constant-region reverse primer to amplify CDR3s. TCRdb redid clone calling on the multiplex PCR reads using CATT. The table records 9,000 or so gamma-chain clones, 45% to 65% of them present only once. The sample comprised Vdelta1+ gamma-delta thymocytes from the thymus. Subset defined: FACS-sorted CD3+ TCRalphabeta- TCRVdelta1+ TCRVdelta2- thymocytes. Every receptor here comes from a girl under three years old who had congenital heart surgery.

This clone was seen only once. The chain employs TRGV8 and TRGJP2. The J gene, missing from TCRdb, was assigned here through DNA to germline matching. This CDR3 contains 16 residues. Germline V gene lookup returns CDR1 VENAVY and CDR2 YDSYNSRV. With 0 bases clipped from V and 3 bases from J, the junction kept 7 bases outside the gene matches. The CDR3 region has the DNA TGTGCCACCTGGGATAGGTCCCCTTGTAGTGATTGGATCAAGACGTTT. Encoded protein: CATWDRSPCSDWIKTF.

This chain uses TRGV4 with TRGJ1 or TRGJ2. TCRdb leaves out the J gene; it was filled in here by matching the DNA to germline. The trim removed 3 bases at V and 9 bases at J, leaving 2 bases unmatched. The germline CDR1 and CDR2 sequences are EGSTGY and YDSYTSSV. The CDR3 loop spans 10 amino acids. This CDR3 is CATWDSKKLF. CDR3 DNA: TGTGCCACCTGGGATTCTAAGAAACTCTTT.

V gene TRGV3 combines with J gene TRGJP2. In the absence of a J gene in TCRdb, the DNA was matched to germline to assign it here. Trimming removed 3 bases from V and 2 bases from J; junction bases left unmatched: 6. The germline V gene has CDR1 VTNTFY and CDR2 YDVSTARD (reference sequence). The CDR3 has 15 residues. Written as DNA, the CDR3 is TGTGCCACCTGGGACGGAACAAGTAGTGATTGGATCAAGACGTTT. Amino acids: CATWDGTSSDWIKTF.

The chain recombines TRGV9 with TRGJ1 or TRGJ2. The J gene, left out of TCRdb, was set here by checking the DNA against germline. The CDR3 loop spans 17 amino acids. Germline CDR1 and CDR2: GITISATS and ISYDGTV (reference sequence). V dropped 6 bases and J dropped 0; count of bases not matched to a gene: 17. The CDR3 spells CALWIRGFTQNYYKKLF. CDR3 nucleotide sequence: TGTGCCTTGTGGATAAGAGGTTTTACCCAGAATTATTATAAGAAACTCTTT.

This clone was detected only a few times. Its ends do not fully match the called genes, so a read error is possible. The J gene is TRGJ1 or TRGJ2, the V gene TRGV4. The CDR3 length is 14 residues. The germline gives CDR1 EGSTGY, CDR2 YDSYTSSV. The CDR3 here is CATCDAQIYYKKLF. The CDR3 DNA follows: TGTGCCACCTGTGATGCACAGATTTATTATAAGAAACTCTTT.

The chain combines TRGV5 with TRGJ1 or TRGJ2. TCRdb gives no J gene; it was assigned here by matching the DNA to germline. There are 14 residues in the CDR3. V lost 0 bases and J lost 3; bases outside the gene matches: 5. In germline, CDR1 is VINAFY, CDR2 YDVSNSKD. For the CDR3, the DNA is TGTGCCACCTGGGACAGGCTCAGTTATTATAAGAAACTCTTT. It codes for CATWDRLSYYKKLF.

The chain couples TRGV8 to TRGJ1 or TRGJ2. TCRdb offers no J gene call, so here the DNA was matched to germline to obtain one. Germline V gene data show CDR1 as VENAVY and CDR2 as YDSYNSRV. This CDR3 has 14 amino acids. The trim removed 0 bases at V and 9 bases at J, leaving 11 bases unmatched. CDR3 loop: CATWDRTDRLKKLF. The CDR3 bases are TGTGCCACCTGGGATAGGACTGACCGCCTTAAGAAACTCTTT.

This clone was seen a few times. The rearrangement links TRGV5 to TRGJ1 or TRGJ2. The CDR3 is made up of 11 amino acids. CDR1 VINAFY and CDR2 YDVSNSKD come from the germline V gene. Trimming took 7 bases from V and 5 from J; bases not matched to a gene: 5. Written as DNA, the CDR3 is TGTGCCACCTGTGATCATTATAAGAAACTCTTT. Translation: CATCDHYKKLF.

The chain carries TRGV9 and TRGJ1 or TRGJ2. Germline V gene sequence: CDR1 GITISATS, CDR2 ISYDGTV (reference sequence). V gave up 8 bases and J gave up 0 bases; unmatched junction bases: 16. The CDR3 runs to 16 residues. CDR3 protein: CALFLVDETNYYKKLF. CDR3 coding DNA: TGTGCCTTGTTTTTAGTTGATGAAACGAATTATTATAAGAAACTCTTT.

V usage is TRGV4 and J usage is TRGJ1 or TRGJ2. TCRdb carries no J gene annotation; the J gene was assigned here by matching the DNA with germline. Germline CDR1 and CDR2: EGSTGY and YDSYTSSV. Trimming took 0 bases from V and 5 from J; bases not matched to a gene: 4. The CDR3 runs to 13 residues. CDR3 in amino acids: CATWDGQHYKKLF. The CDR3 nucleotides are TGTGCCACCTGGGATGGGCAGCATTATAAGAAACTCTTT.

The chain employs TRGV3 and TRGJP. Because TCRdb records no J gene, it was assigned here through a match of the DNA to germline. Germline assignment: CDR1 VTNTFY and CDR2 YDVSTARD (reference sequence). The CDR3 totals 18 residues. J gave up 9 bases and V 0 bases, and 11 bases lay outside the gene matches. CDR3 sequence reads: CATWDRPGGGLGKKIKVF. The CDR3 DNA reads as TGTGCCACCTGGGACAGGCCGGGGGGAGGGTTGGGCAAAAAAATCAAGGTATTT.

The gene calls are TRGV3 and TRGJ1 or TRGJ2. The J gene was not available in TCRdb and was assigned here by matching the DNA to germline segments. V trimming: 0 bases; J trimming: 4 bases; junction bases outside the gene matches: 6. Germline V gives CDR1 VTNTFY, CDR2 YDVSTARD (reference sequence). This CDR3 region has 14 residues. The CDR3 nucleotides are TGTGCCACCTGGGACAGGCTGGAGTATTATAAGAAACTCTTT. This encodes CATWDRLEYYKKLF.

This chain links TRGV9 with TRGJP2. The J gene, not given by TCRdb, was assigned here from a germline match of the nucleotide sequence. CDR3 size: 15 residues. CDR1 is GITISATS and CDR2 is ISYDGTV in the germline V gene (reference sequence). The trim removed 0 bases at V and 9 bases at J, leaving 10 bases unmatched. Here the CDR3 DNA reads TGTGCCTTGTGGGAGGTGTTCCCCCATTATTGGATCAAGACGTTT. Translated: CALWEVFPHYWIKTF.

This chain connects TRGV9 to TRGJ1 or TRGJ2. No J segment appears in TCRdb, so it was assigned here by matching the sequence to germline. The CDR3 spans 10 residues. J was trimmed by 11 bases and V by 2 bases; bases with no gene match: 3. Germline V gene lookup returns CDR1 GITISATS and CDR2 ISYDGTV (reference sequence). The CDR3 bases are TGTGCCTTGTGGGAGGAGGAGAAACTCTTT. This translates into CALWEEEKLF.